These 26 T cell receptor beta chains share one sample of origin, sequenced in a study of cytotoxic CD8 clonotypes in ibrutinib-treated CLL. Only in-frame clones appear in the TCRdb table, and some are missing; sequencing was by immunoSEQ multiplex PCR. The sample lists approximately 300,000 clones; around four fifths were seen once. The sequencing used PBMCs, collected before ibrutinib treatment. The receptors derive from a human donor with chronic lymphocytic leukemia.

This clone was detected once. J is TRBJ2-5 and V is TRBV6-1; TRBD1 matches 7 bases. This CDR3 comprises 15 residues. Unmatched junction bases numbered 6, after V lost 3 bases and J lost 2 bases. Germline V lookup: CDR1 MNHNS, CDR2 SASEGT. The CDR3 reads CASSDHLTGQETQYF. CDR3 coding DNA: TGTGCCAGCAGTGACCACTTGACAGGGCAAGAGACCCAGTACTTC.

The chain uses TRBV25-1 and TRBJ2-7, with 9 bases identical to TRBD1. The CDR3 is made up of 16 amino acids. The V gene's germline CDR1 is MGHDK and CDR2 SYGVNS. The junction had 7 bases not matched to a gene; V was cut back by 1 base and J by 3 bases. The CDR3 sequence is CASSEFPGTGNYEQYF. DNA for the CDR3: TGTGCCAGCAGTGAATTCCCGGGGACAGGGAACTACGAGCAGTACTTC.

This sequence joins TRBV30 and TRBJ2-2; 7 bases agree with TRBD2. The CDR3 is 16 amino acids. CDR1 and CDR2 from the germline V gene are GTSNPN and SVGIG (reference sequence). V gave up 4 bases and J gave up 5 bases; unmatched junction bases: 13. CDR3: CAWKLSRGRGTGELFF. The CDR3 nucleotides read TGTGCCTGGAAACTCTCTCGTGGGAGGGGTACCGGGGAGCTGTTTTTT.

The V gene is TRBV11-2, the J gene TRBJ2-3; the match to TRBD2 covers 13 bases. Germline CDR1 is SGHAT and CDR2 is FQNNGV. The junction had 6 bases not matched to a gene; V was cut back by 5 bases and J by 4 bases. The CDR3 runs 16 residues. In nucleotides, the CDR3 is TGTGCCAGCAGCGCCATACTAGCGGGAGGGGCAGATACGCAGTATTTT. Translation gives CASSAILAGGADTQYF.

The CDR3, as DNA: TGTGCCAGCAGCTTAGTGCGCGGGATTATCTATGAGCAGTTCTTC. Encoded protein: CASSLVRGIIYEQFF. The V call is TRBV7-2, the J call TRBJ2-1; possibly TRBD2 for D (6 bases). Germline-derived CDR1 and CDR2 are SGHTA and FQGNSA. V lost 1 base, J lost 8 bases, and 15 bases lay in between. The CDR3 extends over 15 amino acids.

This chain joins TRBV5-8 and TRBJ1-2, with D perhaps matching TRBD1 (6 bases). The CDR3 extends over 13 amino acids. Germline values: CDR1 SGHTS, CDR2 YDEGEE. Between the trimmed V and J ends, which lost 2 bases and 4 bases, there was a span of 9 bases. The DNA for the CDR3 is TGTGCCAGCAGCTTTGGCAGGGGCTATGGCTACACCTTC. Residues: CASSFGRGYGYTF.

This sequence joins TRBV19 and TRBJ2-3, with TRBD2 matching over 8 bases. This CDR3 has 16 amino acids. Trimming took 7 bases from V and 3 from J; bases not matched to a gene: 12. Germline-derived CDR1 and CDR2 are LNHDA and SQIVND (reference sequence). The DNA of the CDR3 is TGTGCCAGTACCCCCGGGGCGGGGGGCGTTACAGATACGCAGTATTTT. It translates to CASTPGAGGVTDTQYF.

The chain joins TRBV7-2 to TRBJ2-7; D is ambiguous. CDR1 and CDR2 from the germline V gene are SGHTA and FQGNSA. This CDR3 comprises 14 residues. Trimming took 7 bases from V and 0 from J, leaving 13 bases between them. CDR3 bases: TGTGCCAGCAACCCCAGACGGTCCTCCTACGAGCAGTACTTC. Its protein product is CASNPRRSSYEQYF.

This sequence joins TRBV18 and TRBJ1-2; TRBD1 matches at 8 bases. V lost 1 base and J lost 8; bases outside the gene matches: 6. CDR1 is KGHSH, CDR2 LQKENI, per germline. This CDR3 comprises 14 residues. The CDR3 loop reads CASSPLQGAEGYTF. The CDR3 DNA follows: TGTGCCAGCTCACCACTTCAGGGGGCGGAGGGCTACACCTTC.

In this sample, this clone turned up a few times. This CDR3 is CSARGDPGYTF. CDR3 nucleotides: TGCAGTGCTAGAGGGGACCCTGGCTACACCTTC. The chain couples TRBV20-1 to TRBJ1-2, with a weak D call TRBD1 (5 bases). Per germline, CDR1 DFQATT and CDR2 SNEGSKA (reference sequence). CDR3 length: 11 residues. The ends were cut back, 1 base at V and 7 bases at J, with 7 bases in the middle.

Turning to this clone: Other nucleotide sequences from this sample produce the same CDR3. The chain joins TRBV9 to TRBJ1-2; no clear D. Germline V gene lookup returns CDR1 SGDLS and CDR2 YYNGEE. The CDR3 spans 13 residues. V lost 0 bases, J lost 1 base, and 4 bases lay in between. The CDR3 DNA reads as TGTGCCAGCAGCGTAGACAGTAACTATGGCTACACCTTC. The encoded protein is CASSVDSNYGYTF.

The chain joins TRBV6-5 to TRBJ2-7; no clear D gene. Germline V lookup: CDR1 MNHEY, CDR2 SVGAGI. The CDR3 runs to 15 residues. V was shortened by 1 base and J by 0 bases, with 10 bases between the two germline ends. The CDR3 spells CASSYWTSSSYEQYF. Here the CDR3 DNA reads TGTGCCAGCAGTTACTGGACCTCTAGCTCCTACGAGCAGTACTTC.

The genes are TRBV7-2 and TRBJ2-3; D is uncertain. The CDR3 extends over 13 amino acids. CDR1 SGHTA and CDR2 FQGNSA come from the germline V gene. The V end lost 3 bases, the J end lost 3 bases, and 7 bases lay between the germline ends. The CDR3 loop is CASSLAHTDTQYF. In nucleotides, the CDR3 is TGTGCCAGCAGCTTGGCACATACAGATACGCAGTATTTT.

V gene TRBV27 combines with J gene TRBJ2-6, with 9 bases aligning to TRBD1. The germline V gene encodes CDR1 MNHEY and CDR2 SMNVEV (reference sequence). The CDR3 has 19 residues. V was pared by 1 base and J by 0 bases, with 7 bases of the junction left unmatched. The CDR3 region has the DNA TGTGCCAGCAGTTTATATCCGGGACAGGGATCCTCTGGGGCCAACGTCCTGACTTTC. Its protein product is CASSLYPGQGSSGANVLTF. Drawing the rest from reference TRBV27 and TRBJ2-6, the complete variable domain is EAQVTQNPRYLITVTGKKLTVTCSQNMNHEYMSWYRQDPGLGLRQIYYSMNVEVTDKGDVPEGYKVSRKEKRNFPLILESPSPNQTSLYFCASSLYPGQGSSGANVLTFGAGSRLTVL.

The rearrangement links TRBV11-3 to TRBJ2-3; perhaps TRBD2 as D (6 bases). Between the trimmed V and J ends, which lost 1 base and 3 bases, there was a span of 8 bases. Germline CDR1 is SGHNT and CDR2 is YENEEA. The CDR3 extends over 14 amino acids. CDR3 sequence: CASSLGGLTDTQYF. DNA for the CDR3: TGTGCCAGCAGCTTAGGGGGACTTACAGATACGCAGTATTTT.

The V gene is TRBV4-1, the J gene TRBJ2-7; D gene unclear. V lost 0 bases, J lost 3 bases, and 9 bases lay in between. The CDR3 runs 14 residues. CDR1 and CDR2 from the germline V gene are MGHRA and YSYEKL. The CDR3 loop is CASSQETKRYEQYF. The CDR3 DNA is TGCGCCAGCAGCCAAGAAACTAAACGCTACGAGCAGTACTTC.

This clone came up once. The chain is built from TRBV28 and TRBJ2-7, with D possibly being TRBD1 (5 bases). Germline CDR1 and CDR2: MDHEN and SYDVKM. The germline V and J ends were trimmed by 6 bases and 3 bases, with 9 bases remaining between them. The CDR3 contains 12 residues. CDR3 loop: CASRRQSYEQYF. CDR3 sequence (DNA): TGTGCCAGCAGACGACAGAGCTACGAGCAGTACTTC.

This clone showed up just once. The rearrangement links TRBV5-6 to TRBJ2-3; no reliable D call. With 4 bases removed from V and 1 base from J, the gap between germline ends came to 10 bases. In germline, CDR1 is SGHDT, CDR2 YYEEEE. There are 14 residues in the CDR3. Here the CDR3 reads CASSPGPRTDTQYF. The CDR3 bases are TGTGCCAGCAGCCCAGGTCCGCGCACAGATACGCAGTATTTT.

The rearrangement joins TRBV5-1 to TRBJ1-4; 9 nucleotides match TRBD1. V shed 5 bases and J 7 bases; nucleotides not matched to a gene: 6. The germline V gene encodes CDR1 SGHRS and CDR2 YFSETQ. The CDR3 is 14 residues long. CDR3: CASRQGQGSEKLFF. The DNA for the CDR3 is TGCGCCAGCAGACAGGGACAGGGAAGTGAAAAACTGTTTTTT.

This chain uses TRBV5-1 with TRBJ1-5, with 8 nucleotides matching TRBD1. This CDR3 has 15 amino acids. Trimming at V came to 4 bases and at J to 3 bases, leaving 6 bases not matched to a gene. Per germline, CDR1 SGHRS and CDR2 YFSETQ. CDR3 nucleotide sequence: TGCGCCAGCAGCCTCGGACAGGGAGACAATCAGCCCCAGCATTTT. Its protein is CASSLGQGDNQPQHF.

V usage is TRBV14 and J usage is TRBJ2-5; D not certain. V lost 1 base to trimming and J lost 1 base, with 10 bases between them. The CDR3 has 15 amino acids. Germline assignment: CDR1 SGHDN and CDR2 FVKESK. As DNA, the CDR3 is TGTGCCAGCAGCCAAGTGGATGGACGCCAAGAGACCCAGTACTTC. It encodes CASSQVDGRQETQYF.

Only one count was recorded for this clone. The chain employs TRBV20-1 and TRBJ2-1, with D hard to call. Germline lookup yields CDR1 DFQATT and CDR2 SNEGSKA (reference sequence). V gave up 6 bases and J gave up 10 bases, with 13 bases separating them. There are 11 residues in the CDR3. DNA of the CDR3: TGCAGTGCCCCGAGGTCGAGGGAGCAGTTCTTC. It yields the protein CSAPRSREQFF.

This chain joins TRBV6-5 and TRBJ2-2, with TRBD2 matching 7 bases. This CDR3 comprises 15 residues. Losses at the gene ends were 1 base for V and 4 bases for J; bases not matched to a gene: 3. Germline CDR1 is MNHEY and CDR2 is SVGAGI. The CDR3 is CASSYLPSGTGELFF. The CDR3 DNA is TGTGCCAGCAGTTACTTGCCTAGCGGCACCGGGGAGCTGTTTTTT.

In its sample, this clone was seen a few times. The chain links TRBV11-2 to TRBJ2-7; 10 positions agree with TRBD2. CDR3 length equals 14 residues. The ends lost 5 bases at V and 5 bases at J; junction bases unmatched: 6. From germline, CDR1 is SGHAT and CDR2 FQNNGV. The CDR3 DNA reads TGTGCCAGCAGCCGGTCCGGGACTAGCGACGAGCAGTACTTC. Translating it yields CASSRSGTSDEQYF.

The chain carries TRBV7-6 and TRBJ2-2; TRBD2 matches at 7 bases. The junction had 6 bases not matched to a gene; V was cut back by 5 bases and J by 0 bases. Germline lookup yields CDR1 SGHVS and CDR2 FNYEAQ. The CDR3 sequence is 16 residues long. The CDR3 loop reads CASSPWGGANTGELFF. The CDR3 bases are TGTGCCAGCAGCCCGTGGGGGGGAGCGAACACCGGGGAGCTGTTTTTT.

The V and J genes are TRBV15 and TRBJ2-2; no definite D call. CDR3 length: 12 amino acids. With 3 bases removed from V and 5 bases from J, the gap between germline ends came to 4 bases. Germline values: CDR1 LNHNV, CDR2 YYDKDF (reference sequence). CDR3 coding DNA: TGTGCCACCAGCAGCAAGACCGGGGAGCTGTTTTTT. Its translation: CATSSKTGELFF.